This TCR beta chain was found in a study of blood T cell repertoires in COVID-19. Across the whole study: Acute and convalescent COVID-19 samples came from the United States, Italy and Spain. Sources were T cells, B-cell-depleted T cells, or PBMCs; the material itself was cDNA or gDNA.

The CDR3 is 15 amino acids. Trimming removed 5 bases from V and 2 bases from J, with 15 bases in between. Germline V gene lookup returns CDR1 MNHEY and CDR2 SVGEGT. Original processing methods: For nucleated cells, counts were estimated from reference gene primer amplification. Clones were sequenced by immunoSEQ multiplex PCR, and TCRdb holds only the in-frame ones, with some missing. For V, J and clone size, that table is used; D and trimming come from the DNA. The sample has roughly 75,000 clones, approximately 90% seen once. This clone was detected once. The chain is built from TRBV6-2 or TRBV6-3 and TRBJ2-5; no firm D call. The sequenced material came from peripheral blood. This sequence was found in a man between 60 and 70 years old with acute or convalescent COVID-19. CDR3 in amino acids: CASSGFVAGQETQYF. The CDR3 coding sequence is TGTGCCAGCAGTGGCTTTGTAGCTGGTCAAGAGACCCAGTACTTC.